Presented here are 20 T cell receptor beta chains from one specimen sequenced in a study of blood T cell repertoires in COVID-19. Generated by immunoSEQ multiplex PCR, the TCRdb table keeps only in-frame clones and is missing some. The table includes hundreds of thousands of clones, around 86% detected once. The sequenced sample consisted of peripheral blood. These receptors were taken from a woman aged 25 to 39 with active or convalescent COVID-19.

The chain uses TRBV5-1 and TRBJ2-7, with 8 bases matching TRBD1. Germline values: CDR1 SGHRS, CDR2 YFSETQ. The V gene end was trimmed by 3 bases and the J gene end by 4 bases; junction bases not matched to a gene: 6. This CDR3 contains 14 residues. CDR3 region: CASSSDRVAYEQYF. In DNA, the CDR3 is TGCGCCAGCAGCTCGGACAGGGTTGCTTACGAGCAGTACTTC. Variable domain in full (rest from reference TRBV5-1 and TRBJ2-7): KAGVTQTPRYLIKTRGQQVTLSCSPISGHRSVSWYQQTPGQGLQFLFEYFSETQRNKGNFPGRFSGRQFSNSRSEMNVSTLELGDSALYLCASSSDRVAYEQYFGPGTRLTVT.

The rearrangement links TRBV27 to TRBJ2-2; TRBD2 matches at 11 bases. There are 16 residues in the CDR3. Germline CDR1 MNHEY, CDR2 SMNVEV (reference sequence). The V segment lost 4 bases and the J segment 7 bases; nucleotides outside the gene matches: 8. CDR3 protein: CASSSLAGGFLGELFF. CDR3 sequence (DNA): TGTGCCAGCAGTTCCTTAGCGGGAGGGTTCCTCGGGGAGCTGTTTTTT.

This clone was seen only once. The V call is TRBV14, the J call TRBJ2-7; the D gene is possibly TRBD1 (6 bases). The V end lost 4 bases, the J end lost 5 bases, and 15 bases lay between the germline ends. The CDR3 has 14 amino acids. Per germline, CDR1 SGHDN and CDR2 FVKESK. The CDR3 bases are TGTGCCAGCAGCCCGGGACACTTGGTCAACGAGCAGTACTTC. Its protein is CASSPGHLVNEQYF.

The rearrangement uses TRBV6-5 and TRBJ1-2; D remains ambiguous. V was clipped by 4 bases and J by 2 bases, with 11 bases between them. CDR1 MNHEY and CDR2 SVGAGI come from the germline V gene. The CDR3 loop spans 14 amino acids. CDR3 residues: CASSFTASNYGYTF. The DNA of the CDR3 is TGTGCCAGCAGTTTTACAGCATCGAACTATGGCTACACCTTC.

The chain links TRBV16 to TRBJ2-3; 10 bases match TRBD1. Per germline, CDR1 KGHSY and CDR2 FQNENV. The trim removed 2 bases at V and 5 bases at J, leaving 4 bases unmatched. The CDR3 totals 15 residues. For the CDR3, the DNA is TGTGCCAGCAGCCAAGACAGGGGGCGCGGAGATACGCAGTATTTT. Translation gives CASSQDRGRGDTQYF.

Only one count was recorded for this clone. Here the CDR3 reads CASSLVGGRGSGSFNEQFF. In DNA, the CDR3 is TGTGCCAGCAGCTTAGTAGGAGGACGGGGTAGCGGGAGTTTCAATGAGCAGTTCTTC. The chain joins TRBV11-3 to TRBJ2-1, with TRBD2 matching over 9 bases. Looked up from germline, CDR1 is SGHNT and CDR2 is YENEEA. V was clipped by 1 base and J by 6 bases; unmatched bases: 16. The CDR3 runs 19 residues.

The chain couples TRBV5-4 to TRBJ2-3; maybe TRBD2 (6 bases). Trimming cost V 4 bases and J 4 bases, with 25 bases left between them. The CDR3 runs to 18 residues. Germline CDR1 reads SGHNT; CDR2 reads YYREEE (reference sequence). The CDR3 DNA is TGTGCCAGCAGCGCTTTCGGGGAGGCGGTTTTCGTGGCAGATACGCAGTATTTT. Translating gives CASSAFGEAVFVADTQYF.

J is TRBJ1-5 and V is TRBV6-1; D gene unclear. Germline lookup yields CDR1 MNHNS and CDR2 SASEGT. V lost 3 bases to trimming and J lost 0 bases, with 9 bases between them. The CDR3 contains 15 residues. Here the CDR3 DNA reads TGTGCCAGCAGTGACACAGATTATAGCAATCAGCCCCAGCATTTT. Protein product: CASSDTDYSNQPQHF.

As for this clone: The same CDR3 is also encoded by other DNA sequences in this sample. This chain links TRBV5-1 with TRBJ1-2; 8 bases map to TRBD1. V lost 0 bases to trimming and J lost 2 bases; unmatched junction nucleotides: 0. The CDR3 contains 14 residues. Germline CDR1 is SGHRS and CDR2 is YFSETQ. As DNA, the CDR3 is TGCGCCAGCAGCTTGGACAGGGGGAACTATGGCTACACCTTC. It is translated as CASSLDRGNYGYTF.

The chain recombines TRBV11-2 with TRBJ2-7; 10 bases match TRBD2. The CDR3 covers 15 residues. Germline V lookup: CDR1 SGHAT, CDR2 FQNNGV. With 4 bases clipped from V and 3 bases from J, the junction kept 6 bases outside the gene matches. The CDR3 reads CASSSPPSGSYEQYF. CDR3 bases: TGTGCCAGCAGCTCCCCCCCTAGCGGGAGCTACGAGCAGTACTTC.

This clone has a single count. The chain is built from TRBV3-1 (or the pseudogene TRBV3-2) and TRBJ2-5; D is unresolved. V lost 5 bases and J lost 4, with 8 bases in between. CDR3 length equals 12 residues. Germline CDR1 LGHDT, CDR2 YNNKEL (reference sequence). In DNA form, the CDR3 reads TGTGCCAGCAGCTTAACTGGAGAGACCCAGTACTTC. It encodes CASSLTGETQYF.

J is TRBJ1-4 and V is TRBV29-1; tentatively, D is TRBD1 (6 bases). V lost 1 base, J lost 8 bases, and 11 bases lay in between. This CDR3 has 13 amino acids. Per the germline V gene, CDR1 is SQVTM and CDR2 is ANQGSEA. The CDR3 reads CSVEGGPEEKLFF. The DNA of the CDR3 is TGCAGCGTTGAAGGGGGGCCCGAGGAAAAACTGTTTTTT.

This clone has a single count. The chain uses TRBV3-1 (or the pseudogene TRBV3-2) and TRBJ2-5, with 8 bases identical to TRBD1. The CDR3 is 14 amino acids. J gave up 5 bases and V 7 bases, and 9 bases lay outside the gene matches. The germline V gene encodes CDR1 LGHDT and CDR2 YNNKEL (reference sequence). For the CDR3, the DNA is TGTGCCAGCACCCTCAGGGGGCGAGGGGAGACCCAGTACTTC. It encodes CASTLRGRGETQYF.

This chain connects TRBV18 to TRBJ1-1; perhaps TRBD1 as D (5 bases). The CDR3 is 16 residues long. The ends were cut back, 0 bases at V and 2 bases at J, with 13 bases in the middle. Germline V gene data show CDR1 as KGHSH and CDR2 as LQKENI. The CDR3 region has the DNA TGTGCCAGCTCACCACCGCTGGGCGGGGGAAACACTGAAGCTTTCTTT. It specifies CASSPPLGGGNTEAFF.

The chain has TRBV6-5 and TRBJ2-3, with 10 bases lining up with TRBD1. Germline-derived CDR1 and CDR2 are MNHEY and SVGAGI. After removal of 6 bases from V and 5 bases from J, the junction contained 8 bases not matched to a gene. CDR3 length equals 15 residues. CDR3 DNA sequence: TGTGCCAGCAGGAAGACGACAGGGGGCAAAGATACGCAGTATTTT. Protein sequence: CASRKTTGGKDTQYF.

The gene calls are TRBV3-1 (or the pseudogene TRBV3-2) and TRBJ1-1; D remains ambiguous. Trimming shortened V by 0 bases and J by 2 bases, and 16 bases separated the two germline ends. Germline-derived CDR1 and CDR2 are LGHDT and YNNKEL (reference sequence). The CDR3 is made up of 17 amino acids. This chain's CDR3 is CASSQDFTVTYNTEAFF. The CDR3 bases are TGTGCCAGCAGCCAAGATTTCACAGTCACCTATAACACTGAAGCTTTCTTT.

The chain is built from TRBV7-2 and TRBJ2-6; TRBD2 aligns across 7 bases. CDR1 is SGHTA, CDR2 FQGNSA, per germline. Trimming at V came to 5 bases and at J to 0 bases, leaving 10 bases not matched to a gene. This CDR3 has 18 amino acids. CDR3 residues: CASSILAYQSSGANVLTF. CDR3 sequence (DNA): TGTGCCAGCAGCATACTAGCGTACCAGAGCTCTGGGGCCAACGTCCTGACTTTC.

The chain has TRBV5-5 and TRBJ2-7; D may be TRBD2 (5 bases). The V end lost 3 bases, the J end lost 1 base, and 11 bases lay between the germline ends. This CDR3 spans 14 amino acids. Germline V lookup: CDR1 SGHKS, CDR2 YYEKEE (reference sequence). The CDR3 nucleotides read TGTGCCAGCAGCTACGGCACGGGATCCTACGAGCAGTACTTC. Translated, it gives CASSYGTGSYEQYF.

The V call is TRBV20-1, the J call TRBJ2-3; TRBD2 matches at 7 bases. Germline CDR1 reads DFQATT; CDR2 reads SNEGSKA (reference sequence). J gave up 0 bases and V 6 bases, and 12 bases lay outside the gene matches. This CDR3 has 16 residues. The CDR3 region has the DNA TGCAGTGCCAGTAGCTGGGACTACCGTAGCACAGATACGCAGTATTTT. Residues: CSASSWDYRSTDTQYF.

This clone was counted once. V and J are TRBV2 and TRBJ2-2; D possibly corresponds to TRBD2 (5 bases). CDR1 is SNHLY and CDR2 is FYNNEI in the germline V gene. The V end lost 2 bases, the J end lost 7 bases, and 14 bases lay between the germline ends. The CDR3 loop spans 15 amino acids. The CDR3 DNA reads TGTGCCAGCAGTGAACAACTAGTTGGGGTCGGGGAGCTGTTTTTT. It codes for CASSEQLVGVGELFF.